These 21 T cell receptor beta chains originate from one sample sequenced in a study of CD8 T cells in Susac syndrome. With random hexamers, reverse transcription was performed on about 0.5 to 1 ug of RNA. TCRdb itself ran the immunoSEQ multiplex PCR reads through MiXCR, one entry per CDR3 protein. Here the sample spans some 180,000 distinct CDR3 sequences, approximately 94% being singletons. Sequenced: CD4+ T cells from PBMCs. These receptors came from a human donor in good health.

The DNA of the CDR3 is TGTGCCAGCTCACTAGAGGCAGATACGCAGTATTTT. Translating gives CASSLEADTQYF. The chain couples TRBV18 to TRBJ2-3; D remains ambiguous. CDR3 size: 12 residues. Deletions cut 4 bases from V and 4 bases from J, with 6 bases between. Germline-derived CDR1 and CDR2 are KGHSH and LQKENI.

V is TRBV20-1 and J is TRBJ2-1; D ambiguous. Per the germline V gene, CDR1 is DFQATT and CDR2 is SNEGSKA (reference sequence). V lost 1 base to trimming and J lost 10 bases, with 8 bases between them. The CDR3 has 11 amino acids. The CDR3 bases are TGCAGTGCTAGAGGGCAGTTAGAGCAGTTCTTC. This codes for CSARGQLEQFF.

V usage is TRBV29-1 and J usage is TRBJ2-1; 11 bases are shared with TRBD1. The ends lost 6 bases at V and 4 bases at J; junction bases unmatched: 2. From germline, CDR1 is SQVTM and CDR2 ANQGSEA. The CDR3 spans 13 residues. CDR3 residues: CSVGTGGYNEQFF. The DNA of the CDR3 is TGCAGCGTCGGGACAGGGGGTTACAATGAGCAGTTCTTC.

The chain has TRBV10-3 and TRBJ2-7; 7 bases map to TRBD2. The CDR3 loop spans 13 amino acids. After removal of 4 bases from V and 3 bases from J, the junction contained 3 bases not matched to a gene. Germline CDR1 is ENHRY and CDR2 is SYGVKD. This CDR3 is CAISGAGVYEQYF. The CDR3 nucleotides are TGTGCCATCAGTGGCGCGGGAGTCTACGAGCAGTACTTC.

The CDR3 DNA reads TGTGCCAGCATCAGATTAGCGGGAAACAATGAGCAGTTCTTC. Protein: CASIRLAGNNEQFF. V usage is TRBV27 and J usage is TRBJ2-1, with 8 bases lining up with TRBD2. The germline CDR1 and CDR2 sequences are MNHEY and SMNVEV (reference sequence). Trimming removed 7 bases from V and 5 bases from J; junction bases left unmatched: 7. The CDR3 covers 14 residues.

This rearrangement joins TRBV29-1 to TRBJ1-1; 7 nucleotides line up with TRBD1. The CDR3 extends over 13 amino acids. Trimming removed 5 bases from V and 1 base from J; junction bases left unmatched: 4. Germline lookup yields CDR1 SQVTM and CDR2 ANQGSEA. The CDR3 sequence: CSVNRGGNTEAFF. The CDR3 DNA is TGCAGCGTTAACAGGGGAGGGAACACTGAAGCTTTCTTT.

The chain recombines TRBV3-1 with TRBJ1-1; D remains unclear. In germline, CDR1 is LGHDT, CDR2 YNNKEL (reference sequence). Trimming left V 1 base short and J 5 bases short, with 8 bases between. The CDR3 has 13 amino acids. CDR3 region: CASSQAVATEAFF. For the CDR3, the DNA is TGTGCCAGCAGCCAAGCAGTGGCGACTGAAGCTTTCTTT.

The chain couples TRBV3-1 to TRBJ1-2, with 8 positions matching TRBD1. From germline, CDR1 is LGHDT and CDR2 YNNKEL (reference sequence). With V trimmed by 3 bases and J by 8 bases, 5 bases remained unmatched. The CDR3 has 13 residues. The CDR3 region is CASSHGQGAGYTF. The CDR3 DNA reads as TGTGCCAGCAGCCATGGTCAGGGGGCAGGCTACACCTTC.

V usage is TRBV9 and J usage is TRBJ2-1; maybe TRBD2 (5 bases). The CDR3 runs 13 residues. Germline CDR1 reads SGDLS; CDR2 reads YYNGEE. V gave up 0 bases and J gave up 12 bases, with 13 bases separating them. Written as DNA, the CDR3 is TGTGCCAGCAGCGTAGACTCGGGCCGGGGGCAGTTCTTC. As protein: CASSVDSGRGQFF.

The chain joins TRBV7-2 to TRBJ1-1, with 8 bases lining up with TRBD1. Germline V gene lookup returns CDR1 SGHTA and CDR2 FQGNSA. This CDR3 is 13 amino acids long. V gave up 3 bases and J gave up 7 bases; unmatched junction bases: 4. CDR3 in amino acids: CASSLTGDREAFF. CDR3 nucleotides: TGTGCCAGCAGCTTGACAGGGGATCGTGAAGCTTTCTTT. The complete variable domain, with remaining parts taken from reference TRBV7-2 and TRBJ1-1, reads GAGVSQSPSNKVTEKGKDVELRCDPISGHTALYWYRQSLGQGLEFLIYFQGNSAPDKSGLPSDRFSAERTGGSVSTLTIQRTQQEDSAVYLCASSLTGDREAFFGQGTRLTVV.

This sequence joins TRBV29-1 and TRBJ1-2, with D unresolved. The CDR3 has 11 amino acids. The germline V and J ends were trimmed by 6 bases and 9 bases, with 14 bases remaining between them. The germline CDR1 and CDR2 sequences are SQVTM and ANQGSEA. The CDR3 here is CSVETSWSYTF. The CDR3 DNA is TGCAGCGTCGAAACTAGCTGGAGCTACACCTTC.

The V call is TRBV29-1, the J call TRBJ1-4; 7 positions agree with TRBD1. In germline, CDR1 is SQVTM, CDR2 ANQGSEA. J lost 14 bases, V lost 2 bases, and 5 bases had no gene match. This CDR3 has 11 residues. For the CDR3, the DNA is TGCAGCGTTGAAAAGGGACAGAGGCTGTTTTTT. Translated, it gives CSVEKGQRLFF. Combining the CDR3 with reference TRBV29-1 and TRBJ1-4 gives the whole variable domain SAVISQKPSRDICQRGTSLTIQCQVDSQVTMMFWYRQQPGQSLTLIATANQGSEATYESGFVIDKFPISRPNLTFSTLTVSNMSPEDSSIYLCSVEKGQRLFFGSGTQLSVL.

The V gene is TRBV7-9, the J gene TRBJ2-7; TRBD2 agrees at 11 bases. Germline loops: CDR1 SEHNR, CDR2 FQNEAQ (reference sequence). The V and J ends lost 8 bases and 0 bases, in that order; junction bases with no gene match: 12. CDR3 length: 17 amino acids. The CDR3: CASGLRDGTSGSYEQYF. In nucleotides, the CDR3 is TGTGCCAGCGGGCTGAGGGACGGGACTAGCGGCTCCTACGAGCAGTACTTC.

The chain recombines TRBV7-9 with TRBJ2-7; D perhaps matches TRBD1 (5 bases). V was shortened by 6 bases and J by 3 bases, with 9 bases between the two germline ends. This CDR3 is built from 12 residues. From germline, CDR1 is SEHNR and CDR2 FQNEAQ (reference sequence). The CDR3 DNA reads as TGTGCCAGCAGTCAGGGCTTCTACGAGCAGTACTTC. It specifies CASSQGFYEQYF.

The rearrangement joins TRBV20-1 to TRBJ2-7, with 10 bases matching TRBD2. Looked up from germline, CDR1 is DFQATT and CDR2 is SNEGSKA (reference sequence). J was trimmed by 2 bases and V by 5 bases; bases with no gene match: 12. The CDR3 length is 16 residues. CDR3 region: CSAPAQWLAGAYEQYF. In DNA form, the CDR3 reads TGCAGTGCTCCCGCCCAGTGGCTAGCGGGAGCCTACGAGCAGTACTTC.

V is TRBV29-1 and J is TRBJ2-3; TRBD2 matches 9 bases. CDR1 and CDR2 (germline): SQVTM, ANQGSEA. V gave up 5 bases and J gave up 1 base; unmatched junction bases: 1. The CDR3 totals 13 residues. The CDR3 nucleotides are TGCAGCGTTCGGACTAGCGGCACAGATACGCAGTATTTT. Protein product: CSVRTSGTDTQYF.

CDR3 sequence: CSAAAWTGYGYTF. The CDR3 DNA sequence: TGCAGCGCCGCTGCCTGGACGGGGTATGGCTACACCTTC. The J gene is TRBJ1-2, the V gene TRBV29-1; D is unresolved. Germline assignment: CDR1 SQVTM and CDR2 ANQGSEA. This CDR3 is built from 13 residues. V lost 7 bases to trimming and J lost 5 bases, with 17 bases between them.

The chain uses TRBV6-2 or TRBV6-3 and TRBJ2-3; 9 bases map to TRBD2. Per germline, CDR1 MNHEY and CDR2 SVGEGT. With 7 bases clipped from V and 3 bases from J, the junction kept 5 bases outside the gene matches. The CDR3 is 14 residues long. The CDR3 spells CASKPSGNTDTQYF. DNA of the CDR3: TGTGCCAGCAAACCTAGCGGGAATACAGATACGCAGTATTTT.

The genes are TRBV24-1 and TRBJ2-1, with D tentatively TRBD1 (6 bases). Trimming stripped 4 bases from V and 6 bases from J, with 15 bases between. The germline V gene has CDR1 KGHDR and CDR2 SFDVKD. The CDR3 is 15 residues long. CDR3 in amino acids: CATSDRGVGANEQFF. The CDR3 nucleotides are TGTGCCACCAGTGACAGGGGTGTAGGGGCCAATGAGCAGTTCTTC.

As DNA, the CDR3 is TGTGCCACCAGCAGGGATGTGGGATTTCCCAATCAGCCCCAGCATTTT. Its protein product is CATSRDVGFPNQPQHF. The rearrangement joins TRBV15 to TRBJ1-5, with D unclear. V lost 3 bases, J lost 3 bases, and 15 bases lay in between. CDR1 LNHNV and CDR2 YYDKDF come from the germline V gene (reference sequence). The CDR3 runs to 16 residues.

Here the CDR3 reads CASSSLAGGPGGRGQFF. As DNA, the CDR3 is TGCGCCAGCAGCTCCCTAGCGGGAGGGCCCGGGGGGCGTGGGCAGTTCTTC. This chain links TRBV5-1 with TRBJ2-1; 12 bases match TRBD2. The CDR3 runs 17 residues. Losses at the gene ends were 3 bases for V and 12 bases for J; bases not matched to a gene: 16. Germline loops: CDR1 SGHRS, CDR2 YFSETQ.